Described below is a single TCR beta chain sequence and its context. The antigen remains undetermined. These data come from a study of cytomegalovirus exposure and HLA in healthy donors. The CDR3 has 17 amino acids. Germline loops: CDR1 SGHTA, CDR2 FQGTGA. V lost 5 bases and J 0 bases, leaving 14 bases between the germline ends. Study findings and constraints: There were reportedly fewer N-insertions in an Asian-associated ancestry cluster than the roughly 610-donor mean, in a later analysis. Accurate predictions that matched the HLA-A and HLA-B alleles of most subjects were reportedly made from TCR beta sequences. The authors confirmed in vitro that a few CMV-associated chains were specific for CMV antigens. In an earlier analysis, about 87% or about 30%: the productive usage of most TCR beta V segments.

Primers: 60 Vbeta forward and 13 Jbeta reverse. Repertoires were generated with immunoSEQ multiplex PCR, while TCRdb's copy carries only in-frame clones and drops some. Here the sample spans 110,000 to 150,000 clones, roughly three quarters being singletons. The sample taken for sequencing was PBMCs. J is TRBJ2-6 and V is TRBV7-3, with D maybe TRBD1 (6 bases). The TCR comes from a male donor in good health and CMV-seronegative. As DNA, the CDR3 is TGTGCCAGCAGCCAGGACCCGACAGGCTCTGGGGCCAACGTCCTGACTTTC. Translation gives CASSQDPTGSGANVLTF.